This TCR beta chain was captured by sequencing in a study of OX40 agonist ivuxolimab in advanced cancers. Germline values: CDR1 SGDLS, CDR2 YYNGEE. The J segment lost 6 bases and the V segment lost 4 bases, leaving 22 bases of the junction unmatched. This CDR3 is built from 19 residues. Clones were read by immunoSEQ multiplex PCR, and TCRdb kept only the in-frame ones, dropping some. The sample has about 54,000 clones, roughly 86% seen once; the top ten hold 1.2%. This clone has just one count. The sequence was obtained from an adult with an advanced solid tumor such as melanoma, head and neck, liver or kidney cancer. The V and J genes are TRBV9 and TRBJ2-1; TRBD1 matches 7 bases. This sample comprised CD4+ or CD8+ T cells sorted from blood, obtained in a trial of the OX40 agonist ivuxolimab. The CDR3 spells CASSSRTGPRPLKGNEQFF. CDR3 bases: TGTGCCAGCAGCTCTCGGACAGGACCCCGTCCGTTGAAGGGCAATGAGCAGTTCTTC.